The clone carrying this T cell receptor beta chain was detected ten times or more. Its antigen remains unidentified. The record originates from a study of CD8+CD57+ T cells in acquired aplastic anemia. Across the whole study: When averaged, DNA from sorted CD4+ and CD8+ cells came to about 3 ug.

Genomic DNA provided the template from which TCR beta VDJ and CDR3 profiles were obtained. Each CDR3 protein is one row after TCRdb ran MiXCR on the reads. The sample lists approximately 130,000 distinct CDR3 sequences; over 30% were seen once. Study results and limitations: Patients and controls turned out to have 25 to 30 CD8+ CDR3 sequences in common.

With 7 bases removed from V and 2 bases from J, the gap between germline ends came to 15 bases. Germline V CDR1 and CDR2: SEHNR, FQNEAQ (reference sequence). CDR3 length equals 15 residues. Patients selected for sequencing had displayed CD8+CD57+ cell expansion by flow cytometry. Each of the patients presented with severe acquired aplastic anemia. Patients were untreated when blood was sampled. The rearrangement links TRBV7-9 to TRBJ1-3, with D perhaps TRBD1 (5 bases). The specimen sequenced was sorted CD4+, CD8+, or CD8+CD57+ T cells (not recorded which) from PBMCs. The receptor's source is a human donor with aplastic anemia. CDR3 residues: CASTPGTGAGNTIYF. CDR3 nucleotides: TGTGCCAGCACCCCGGGTACGGGGGCTGGAAACACCATATATTTT.